One sample yielded the 14 T cell receptor beta chains listed below, sequenced in a study of neurological immune-mediated disorders. TCRdb itself ran the 5' RACE reads through MiXCR, one entry per CDR3 protein. The sample yields fewer than 80,000 distinct CDR3 sequences, under 5% seen once. The sequenced material came from PBMCs. Every receptor here comes from a woman aged 50 to 65 with multiple sclerosis.

This clonotype has a count of ten or more. J is TRBJ2-3 and V is TRBV15; the D is unclear. The V gene lost 2 bases and the J gene lost 4 bases, with 10 bases spanning the gap. Germline CDR1 LNHNV, CDR2 YYDKDF (reference sequence). The CDR3 covers 14 residues. The CDR3 here is CATSRPGASDTQYF. CDR3 nucleotide sequence: TGTGCCACCAGCAGACCCGGAGCGTCAGATACGCAGTATTTT.

This clonotype was counted at least ten times. V usage is TRBV29-1 and J usage is TRBJ1-2; 9 nucleotides agree with TRBD1. This CDR3 spans 14 amino acids. J gave up 4 bases and V 2 bases, and 5 bases lay outside the gene matches. CDR1 and CDR2 from the germline V gene are SQVTM and ANQGSEA. DNA of the CDR3: TGCAGCGTTGAACCGGACAGGGGAGGCTATGGCTACACCTTC. Its translation: CSVEPDRGGYGYTF.

This clonotype was seen ten or more times. The chain has TRBV5-6 and TRBJ1-5, with 8 bases that match TRBD1. Germline assignment: CDR1 SGHDT and CDR2 YYEEEE. The CDR3 covers 14 residues. V lost 4 bases and J lost 3; bases outside the gene matches: 3. CDR3 region: CASSRDRNNQPQHF. CDR3 bases: TGTGCCAGCAGCCGGGACAGGAACAATCAGCCCCAGCATTTT. The variable domain in full, completed from reference TRBV5-6 and TRBJ1-5, reads DAGVTQSPTHLIKTRGQQVTLRCSPKSGHDTVSWYQQALGQGPQFIFQYYEEEERQRGNFPDRFSGHQFPNYSSELNVNALLLGDSALYLCASSRDRNNQPQHFGDGTRLSIL.

The chain recombines TRBV11-2 with TRBJ1-1; a possible D gene is TRBD1 (5 bases). The CDR3 loop spans 14 amino acids. V gave up 7 bases and J gave up 3 bases, with 15 bases separating them. The germline CDR1 and CDR2 sequences are SGHAT and FQNNGV. Written as DNA, the CDR3 is TGTGCCAGCACCCCTTGGGGGGTGGACACTGAAGCTTTCTTT. Translation gives CASTPWGVDTEAFF. Full variable domain (missing parts from reference TRBV11-2 and TRBJ1-1): EAGVAQSPRYKIIEKRQSVAFWCNPISGHATLYWYQQILGQGPKLLIQFQNNGVVDDSQLPKDRFSAERLKGVDSTLKIQPAKLEDSAVYLCASTPWGVDTEAFFGQGTRLTVV.

The chain employs TRBV20-1 and TRBJ1-1; D may be TRBD1 (5 bases). This CDR3 has 14 residues. The V end lost 5 bases, the J end lost 1 base, and 14 bases lay between the germline ends. CDR1 and CDR2 (germline): DFQATT, SNEGSKA (reference sequence). The CDR3 loop is CSAPLPGQNTEAFF. CDR3 nucleotide sequence: TGCAGTGCTCCTCTACCAGGACAGAACACTGAAGCTTTCTTT.

This clonotype was picked up many times. The chain uses TRBV7-8 and TRBJ2-1, with a weak D call TRBD1 (6 bases). The germline V and J ends were trimmed by 1 base and 4 bases, with 14 bases remaining between them. CDR3 length: 16 amino acids. CDR1 and CDR2 (germline): SGHVS, FQNEAQ. CDR3 DNA: TGTGCCAGCAGCTTAGGGGGGACACCACTGTACAATGAGCAGTTCTTC. It specifies CASSLGGTPLYNEQFF.

This clonotype was recorded at least ten times. V usage is TRBV28 and J usage is TRBJ2-1, with 7 bases lining up with TRBD1. The CDR3 is 14 amino acids. The V segment lost 6 bases and the J segment 3 bases; nucleotides outside the gene matches: 5. Per germline, CDR1 MDHEN and CDR2 SYDVKM. CDR3 in DNA: TGTGCCAGCAGAGCAGGGGGACGCTACAATGAGCAGTTCTTC. Protein product: CASRAGGRYNEQFF.

This clonotype was detected many times. V is TRBV7-9 and J is TRBJ1-1, with D hard to call. The ends were cut back, 1 base at V and 2 bases at J, with 2 bases in the middle. Germline lookup yields CDR1 SEHNR and CDR2 FQNEAQ (reference sequence). The CDR3 covers 12 residues. The CDR3: CASSLDNTEAFF. The CDR3 DNA reads as TGTGCCAGCAGCTTAGACAACACTGAAGCTTTCTTT.

This clonotype showed up just a few times. The V and J genes are TRBV20-1 and TRBJ2-7; 7 nucleotides line up with TRBD1. After removal of 3 bases from V and 6 bases from J, the junction contained 8 bases not matched to a gene. This CDR3 spans 13 amino acids. Germline V lookup: CDR1 DFQATT, CDR2 SNEGSKA (reference sequence). CDR3 coding DNA: TGCAGTGCTAGGGAGACAGGGTCGGGCGAGCAGTACGTC. This sequence encodes CSARETGSGEQYV.

The sample holds many counts of this clonotype. The chain is built from TRBV6-5 and TRBJ2-2; 11 bases align to TRBD2. The V gene end was trimmed by 2 bases and the J gene end by 6 bases; junction bases not matched to a gene: 5. The CDR3 extends over 16 amino acids. Germline loops: CDR1 MNHEY, CDR2 SVGAGI. The CDR3 DNA reads TGTGCCAGCAGTTACATACTAGCGGGGGATCCCGGGGAGCTGTTTTTT. This translates into CASSYILAGDPGELFF.

This clonotype was detected ten times or more. V and J are TRBV12-3 or TRBV12-4 and TRBJ1-2; no clear D gene. The CDR3 consists of 11 residues. V was trimmed by 8 bases and J by 12 bases, leaving 16 bases between them. The CDR3 coding sequence is TGTGCCAGCGGGGTTCTGGGTCATAACACCTTC. Its protein product is CASGVLGHNTF.

This clonotype has at least ten counts. The V gene is TRBV7-9, the J gene TRBJ1-5; 7 bases line up with TRBD1. In germline, CDR1 is SEHNR, CDR2 FQNEAQ (reference sequence). With 4 bases clipped from V and 7 bases from J, the junction kept 10 bases outside the gene matches. This CDR3 is 15 amino acids long. CDR3 sequence: CASSSLGGRGQPQHF. The CDR3 DNA reads TGTGCCAGCAGCTCCTTAGGGGGCCGGGGACAGCCCCAGCATTTT.

The rearrangement uses TRBV7-9 and TRBJ2-1, with D possibly called TRBD1 or TRBD2 (5 bases each). Germline CDR1 SEHNR, CDR2 FQNEAQ (reference sequence). The length of the CDR3 is 13 residues. Deletions cut 7 bases from V and 5 bases from J, with 12 bases between. This CDR3 reads CASKRDVDNEQFF. In DNA, the CDR3 is TGTGCCAGCAAAAGGGACGTAGACAATGAGCAGTTCTTC.

In this sample, this clonotype turned up a few times. CDR3 loop: CASSTRQGYGAFF. For the CDR3, the DNA is TGTGCCAGCAGCACCCGACAGGGGTACGGAGCTTTCTTT. The chain carries TRBV7-9 and TRBJ1-1; TRBD1 agrees at 8 bases. The CDR3 consists of 13 residues. After removal of 5 bases from V and 10 bases from J, the junction contained 9 bases not matched to a gene. CDR1 is SEHNR and CDR2 is FQNEAQ in the germline V gene (reference sequence).